Each of the 12 T cell receptor beta chains below was sequenced from the same sample in a study of T-cell memory formation after mild COVID-19. MiXCR, run by TCRdb on the 5' RACE reads, gives a single entry per CDR3 protein. Of roughly 350,000 distinct CDR3 sequences listed, 28% are singletons. Sample: PBMCs or a T cell subset sorted from them (not recorded which). These receptor sequences come from an adult woman who had mild COVID-19 (a few samples of this study predate the infection). Cell type and time point are not known.

The rearrangement uses TRBV7-6 and TRBJ1-3, with TRBD1 as a possible D gene (5 bases). Trimming removed 1 base from V and 4 bases from J, with 11 bases in between. CDR3 length equals 15 residues. Germline CDR1 and CDR2: SGHVS and FNYEAQ. In DNA, the CDR3 is TGTGCCAGCAGCTTAGAGACAGCGGGAGGAAACACCATATATTTT. Translated, it gives CASSLETAGGNTIYF.

The rearrangement uses TRBV27 and TRBJ2-5; perhaps TRBD2 as D (5 bases). Per the germline V gene, CDR1 is MNHEY and CDR2 is SMNVEV (reference sequence). The CDR3 runs to 15 residues. V was cut by 8 bases and J by 0 bases, with 16 bases left in between. In DNA form, the CDR3 reads TGTGCCAGCCGCGCGTCGACGGGGAACCAAGAGACCCAGTACTTC. It yields the protein CASRASTGNQETQYF.

The CDR3, as DNA: TGTGCCAGCAGCTTAGGGGTGGCCTACGAGCAGTACTTC. Translated: CASSLGVAYEQYF. The chain employs TRBV7-2 and TRBJ2-7; D not certain. CDR3 length: 13 amino acids. The ends were cut back, 1 base at V and 2 bases at J, with 6 bases in the middle. CDR1 and CDR2 from the germline V gene are SGHTA and FQGNSA.

This clonotype was counted many times. The chain joins TRBV5-1 to TRBJ2-7, with 7 bases aligning to TRBD1. The CDR3 spans 16 residues. The germline gives CDR1 SGHRS, CDR2 YFSETQ. Trimming cost V 8 bases and J 0 bases; bases outside gene matches: 14. The CDR3 here is CASSITSGQSSYEQYF. DNA of the CDR3: TGCGCCAGTTCTATAACTTCGGGACAGAGCTCCTACGAGCAGTACTTC.

In its sample, this clonotype was seen a few times. The V gene is TRBV5-4, the J gene TRBJ1-5; D is undetermined. Germline assignment: CDR1 SGHNT and CDR2 YYREEE (reference sequence). V was shortened by 2 bases and J by 2 bases, with 5 bases between the two germline ends. This CDR3 is 13 amino acids long. The CDR3 region has the DNA TGTGCCAGCAGCTTTGAAGGCAATCAGCCCCAGCATTTT. Protein product: CASSFEGNQPQHF.

The chain carries TRBV5-5 and TRBJ2-1; D gene uncertain. Trimming removed 0 bases at V and 16 bases at J, with 17 bases between. CDR1 is SGHKS and CDR2 is YYEKEE in the germline V gene (reference sequence). The CDR3 is 13 amino acids. The CDR3 DNA reads as TGTGCCAGCAGCTTGGTTCCAGGCGAAATTGTCTTCTTC. Translated: CASSLVPGEIVFF.

This clonotype was seen ten or more times. This chain uses TRBV4-3 with TRBJ2-1; D unresolved. The CDR3 loop spans 14 amino acids. Deletions cut 4 bases from V and 3 bases from J, with 10 bases between. Germline V gene lookup returns CDR1 LGHNA and CDR2 YSLEER. CDR3 loop: CASSLRTGYNEQFF. CDR3 coding DNA: TGCGCCAGCAGCCTGAGGACCGGCTACAATGAGCAGTTCTTC.

V and J are TRBV3-1 and TRBJ2-7; a possible D gene is TRBD2 (6 bases). This CDR3 has 15 residues. The ends were cut back, 1 base at V and 5 bases at J, with 15 bases in the middle. Germline V gene data show CDR1 as LGHDT and CDR2 as YNNKEL (reference sequence). For the CDR3, the DNA is TGTGCCAGCAGCCAAGGCCATGCTAGCGCCCACGAGCAGTACTTC. Translated: CASSQGHASAHEQYF.

CDR3 protein: CAWSQGRVMIYEQYF. In DNA form, the CDR3 reads TGTGCCTGGAGTCAGGGTAGGGTAATGATCTACGAGCAGTACTTC. The chain carries TRBV30 and TRBJ2-7; TRBD1 is a possible D gene (5 bases). This CDR3 has 15 residues. The V end lost 2 bases, the J end lost 3 bases, and 17 bases lay between the germline ends. CDR1 and CDR2 from the germline V gene are GTSNPN and SVGIG (reference sequence).

This clonotype has more than one count but fewer than ten. The rearrangement uses TRBV6-5 and TRBJ1-4; perhaps TRBD1 as D (6 bases). V lost 0 bases and J lost 8, with 13 bases in between. This CDR3 is built from 15 residues. The V gene's germline CDR1 is MNHEY and CDR2 SVGAGI. The CDR3 protein is CASSYSWGAGEKLFF. CDR3 in DNA: TGTGCCAGCAGTTACTCATGGGGGGCTGGCGAAAAACTGTTTTTT.

The chain couples TRBV4-3 to TRBJ1-1; TRBD1 is a possible D gene (5 bases). CDR3 length: 17 residues. V was clipped by 0 bases and J by 5 bases, with 19 bases between them. Germline V lookup: CDR1 LGHNA, CDR2 YSLEER. The CDR3: CASSQEAAGNLVTEAFF. The CDR3 coding sequence is TGCGCCAGCAGCCAAGAAGCAGCAGGGAACTTGGTGACTGAAGCTTTCTTT.

This clonotype was seen a few times. The chain employs TRBV4-3 and TRBJ1-1; 9 nucleotides match TRBD1. This CDR3 is 14 amino acids long. The junction had 6 bases not matched to a gene; V was cut back by 4 bases and J by 6 bases. Germline V gene sequence: CDR1 LGHNA, CDR2 YSLEER. The CDR3 DNA is TGCGCCAGCAGCCCCGCCCGGGACAGGGCTGAAGCTTTCTTT. Translation gives CASSPARDRAEAFF.